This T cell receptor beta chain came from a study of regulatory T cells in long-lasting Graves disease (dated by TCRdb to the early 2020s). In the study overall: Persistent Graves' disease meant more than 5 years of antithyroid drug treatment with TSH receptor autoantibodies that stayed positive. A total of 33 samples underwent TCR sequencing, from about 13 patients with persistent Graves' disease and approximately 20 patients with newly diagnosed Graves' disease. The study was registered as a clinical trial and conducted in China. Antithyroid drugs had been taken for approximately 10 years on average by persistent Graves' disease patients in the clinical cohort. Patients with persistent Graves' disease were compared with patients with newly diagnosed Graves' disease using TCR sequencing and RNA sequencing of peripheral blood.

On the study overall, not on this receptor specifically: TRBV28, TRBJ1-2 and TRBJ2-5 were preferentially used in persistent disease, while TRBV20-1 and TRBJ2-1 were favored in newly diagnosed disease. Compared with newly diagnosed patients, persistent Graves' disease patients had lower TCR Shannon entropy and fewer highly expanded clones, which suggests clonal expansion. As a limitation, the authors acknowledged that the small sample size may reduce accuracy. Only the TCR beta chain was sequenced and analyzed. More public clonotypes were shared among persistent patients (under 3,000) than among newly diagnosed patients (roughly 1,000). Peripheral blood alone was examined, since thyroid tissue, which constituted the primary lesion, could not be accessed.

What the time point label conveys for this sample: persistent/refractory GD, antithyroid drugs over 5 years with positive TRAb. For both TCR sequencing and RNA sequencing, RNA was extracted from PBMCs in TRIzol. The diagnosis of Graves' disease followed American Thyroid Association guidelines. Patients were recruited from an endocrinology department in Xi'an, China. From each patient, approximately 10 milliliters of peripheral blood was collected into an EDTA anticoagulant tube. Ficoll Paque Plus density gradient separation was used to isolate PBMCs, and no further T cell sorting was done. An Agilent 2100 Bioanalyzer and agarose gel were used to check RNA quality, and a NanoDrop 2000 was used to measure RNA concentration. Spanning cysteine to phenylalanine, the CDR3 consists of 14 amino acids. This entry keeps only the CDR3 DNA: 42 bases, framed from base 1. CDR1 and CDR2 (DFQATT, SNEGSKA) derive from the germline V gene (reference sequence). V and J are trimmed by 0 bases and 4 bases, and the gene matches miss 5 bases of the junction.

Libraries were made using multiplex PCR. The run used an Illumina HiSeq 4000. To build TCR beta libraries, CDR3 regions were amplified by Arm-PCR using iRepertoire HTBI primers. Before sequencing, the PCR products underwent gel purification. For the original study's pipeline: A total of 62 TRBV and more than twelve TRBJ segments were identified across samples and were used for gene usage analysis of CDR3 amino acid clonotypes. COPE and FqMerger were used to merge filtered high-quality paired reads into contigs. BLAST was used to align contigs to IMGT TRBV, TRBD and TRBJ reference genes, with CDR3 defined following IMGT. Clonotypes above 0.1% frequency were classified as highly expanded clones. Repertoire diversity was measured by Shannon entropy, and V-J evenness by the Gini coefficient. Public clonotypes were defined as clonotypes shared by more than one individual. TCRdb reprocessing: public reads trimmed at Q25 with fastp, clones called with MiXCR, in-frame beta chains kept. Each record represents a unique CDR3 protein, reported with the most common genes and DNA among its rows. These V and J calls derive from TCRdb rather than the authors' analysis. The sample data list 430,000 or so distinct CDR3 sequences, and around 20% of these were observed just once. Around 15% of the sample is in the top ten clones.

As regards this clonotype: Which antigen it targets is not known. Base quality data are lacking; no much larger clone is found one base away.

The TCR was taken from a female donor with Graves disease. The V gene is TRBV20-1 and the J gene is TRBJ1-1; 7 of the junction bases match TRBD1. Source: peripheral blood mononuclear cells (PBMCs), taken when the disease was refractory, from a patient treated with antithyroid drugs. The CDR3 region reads CSARDPRTGTEAFF. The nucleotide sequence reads TGCAGTGCTAGAGATCCGAGGACAGGCACTGAAGCTTTCTTT.